The present entry profiles one TCR beta chain with its context. CDR1 and CDR2 (germline): GTSNPN, SVGIG (reference sequence). The CDR3 is made up of 13 amino acids. The V end was cut by 5 bases, the J end by 0 bases, with 10 bases between. The sample originates from a study of shared clonotypes between healthy human individuals. Several immunoSEQ 96-well plates shared each subset's DNA, each plate a replicate. Sequencing used immunoSEQ multiplex PCR; TCRdb keeps in-frame clones, though not all of them. The sample lists approximately 1,000,000 clones; approximately 77% were seen once. The TCR comes from a man younger than 35 in good health. Some clones in this sample may be carry-over from other donors' samples. The rearrangement uses TRBV30 and TRBJ1-1, with a weak D call TRBD1 (5 bases). Sequenced sample: memory CD4+ T cells from PBMCs. Indicated subset: CD45RA-negative fraction. Here the CDR3 reads CAWVWGMNTEAFF. The CDR3 region has the DNA TGTGCCTGGGTTTGGGGGATGAACACTGAAGCTTTCTTT.